The clone carrying this T cell receptor (beta chain) was detected only a few times. After removal of 7 bases from V and 7 bases from J, the junction contained 9 bases not matched to a gene. The CDR3 consists of 13 residues. The TCR beta CDR3 regions underwent amplification using RNA transcripts as the source. A first-round RT-PCR of the TCR CDR3 used the HTBI primer set. TCRdb called the multiplex PCR reads again in MiXCR, with one record for every CDR3 protein. This table has some 380,000 distinct CDR3 sequences, approximately 13% appearing once. This sample is part of a study of T cells in Graves' hyperthyroidism and ophthalmopathy.

The chain joins TRBV12-3 or TRBV12-4 to TRBJ1-2; the match to TRBD1 covers 7 bases. This clonotype was obtained from a man aged 25-40 years with Graves' hyperthyroidism that later progressed to Graves' ophthalmopathy. The sequenced sample consisted of blood. In nucleotides, the CDR3 is TGTGCCAGCAACCTGCGACAGGGAGCTGGCTACACCTTC. Its protein product is CASNLRQGAGYTF.